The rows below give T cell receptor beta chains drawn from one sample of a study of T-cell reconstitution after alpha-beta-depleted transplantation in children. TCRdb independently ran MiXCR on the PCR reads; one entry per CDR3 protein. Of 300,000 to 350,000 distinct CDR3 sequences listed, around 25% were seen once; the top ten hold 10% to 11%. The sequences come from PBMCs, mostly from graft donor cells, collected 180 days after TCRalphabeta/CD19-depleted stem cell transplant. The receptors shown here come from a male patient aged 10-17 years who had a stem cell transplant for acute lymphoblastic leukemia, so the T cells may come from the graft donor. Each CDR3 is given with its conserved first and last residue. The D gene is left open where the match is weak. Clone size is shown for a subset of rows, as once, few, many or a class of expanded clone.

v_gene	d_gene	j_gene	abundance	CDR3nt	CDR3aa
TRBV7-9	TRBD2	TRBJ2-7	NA	TGTGCCAGCAGCTTAGGGAGGGCTAGCGGGAGCTCCTACGAGCAGTACTTC	CASSLGRASGSSYEQYF
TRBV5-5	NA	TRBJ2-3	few	TGTGCCAGCAGCTTGATAACAGGGTGGGTCACAGATACGCAGTATTTT	CASSLITGWVTDTQYF
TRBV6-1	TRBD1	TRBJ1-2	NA	TGTGCCAGCAGGGACAGGGTTGCCCTTTACTATGGCTACACCTTC	CASRDRVALYYGYTF
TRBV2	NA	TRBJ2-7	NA	TGTGCCAGCAGTGACCGTCTTTACGAGCAGTACTTC	CASSDRLYEQYF
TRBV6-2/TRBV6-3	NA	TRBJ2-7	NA	TGTGCCAGCAGTTACGGCGGGTGGATCTACGAGCAGTACTTC	CASSYGGWIYEQYF
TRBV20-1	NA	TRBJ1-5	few	TGCAGTGCTAGACCCATGGTTGGTGTCTCTCCCCAGCATTTT	CSARPMVGVSPQHF
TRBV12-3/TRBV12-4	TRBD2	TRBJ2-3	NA	TGTGCCAGCAGTTTACCCTTAGCGGGAGGGCATAATTCAGATACGCAGTATTTT	CASSLPLAGGHNSDTQYF
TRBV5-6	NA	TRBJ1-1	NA	TGTGCCAGCCGCTCAGATTCTACAGGGCCTACCCCTCCCGAAGCTTTCTTT	CASRSDSTGPTPPEAFF
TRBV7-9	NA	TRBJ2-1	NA	TGTGCCAGCAGCTTAACAGGCGGGGACAATGAGCAGTTCTTC	CASSLTGGDNEQFF
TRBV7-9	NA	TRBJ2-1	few	TGTGCCAGCAGCTCCCCGGGGGCCGAGCAGTTCTTC	CASSSPGAEQFF
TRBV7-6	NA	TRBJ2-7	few	TGTGCCAGCAGCTCAGACAGGAGTTCCTACGAGCAGTACTTC	CASSSDRSSYEQYF
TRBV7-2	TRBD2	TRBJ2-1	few	TGTGCCAGCAGCTTAGCGGTAGTCGGGATAGCGGGGACGAGCTCCTACAATGAGCAGTTCTTC	CASSLAVVGIAGTSSYNEQFF
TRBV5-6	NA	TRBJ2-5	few	TGTGCCAGCAGCTTCTTCGTCGCCCCGCAGGAGACCCAGTACTTC	CASSFFVAPQETQYF
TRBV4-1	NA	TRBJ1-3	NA	TGCGCCAGCAGCCAACCCACGGGGCGAGGAAACACCATATATTTT	CASSQPTGRGNTIYF
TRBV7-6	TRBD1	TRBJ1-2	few	TGTGCCAGCAGCCAGGGGGAGAGGGCCTACTATGGCTACACCTTC	CASSQGERAYYGYTF
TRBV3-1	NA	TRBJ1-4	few	TGTGCCAGCAGCCTCACGGCGGGGTTCCATGAAAAACTGTTTTTT	CASSLTAGFHEKLFF
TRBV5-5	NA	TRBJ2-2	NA	TGTGCCAGCAGCTTGGTGACGTCCCGCACCGGGGAGCTGTTTTTT	CASSLVTSRTGELFF
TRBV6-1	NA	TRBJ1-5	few	TGTGCCAGCTCCCTGGTATCTGGTAAGAGCAATCAGCCCCAGCATTTT	CASSLVSGKSNQPQHF
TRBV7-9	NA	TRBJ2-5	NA	TGTGCCAGCAGCTTATTGGGGACTCAAGAGACCCAGTACTTC	CASSLLGTQETQYF
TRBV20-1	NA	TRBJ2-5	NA	TGCAGTGCTAGAGGACTCTTTGGGACCACAGGCGGAAAGACCCAGTACTTC	CSARGLFGTTGGKTQYF
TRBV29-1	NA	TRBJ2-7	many	TGCAGCGTTGAAAGTTCGCCAGGCCATCCCTACGAGCAGTACTTC	CSVESSPGHPYEQYF
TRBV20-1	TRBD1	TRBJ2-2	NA	TGCAGTGCTAGACCGTGGCAGGGGGCGCCCACCGGGGAGCTGTTTTTT	CSARPWQGAPTGELFF
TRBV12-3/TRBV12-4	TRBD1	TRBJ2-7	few	TGTGCCAGCAGTTTCGGGACAGGGGGCCCCTACGAGCAGTACTTC	CASSFGTGGPYEQYF
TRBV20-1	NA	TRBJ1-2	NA	TGCAGTGCTAGCGGACACGACTATGGCTACACCTTC	CSASGHDYGYTF
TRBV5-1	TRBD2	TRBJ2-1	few	TGCGCCAGCAGCTTCAGTACTAGCGGTCCCATAAATGAGCAGTTCTTC	CASSFSTSGPINEQFF